The text below deals with one T cell receptor beta chain. This specimen belongs to a study of blood T cell repertoires in COVID-19. Across the whole study: Samples came from the United States, Italy and Spain, spanning acute and convalescent COVID-19. PBMCs, B-cell-depleted T cells, or T cells provided the cDNA or gDNA that made up the material.

Authors' data handling: Estimation of nucleated cell counts was performed using reference gene primer amplification. Assay used: immunoSEQ multiplex PCR; TCRdb lists only in-frame clones, some missing. V, J and clone size derive from that table, while D and trimming were established from the DNA sequence. The sample holds about 480,000 clones, approximately 92% seen once. The CDR3 consists of 14 residues. Per germline, CDR1 KGHDR and CDR2 SFDVKD. J lost 7 bases, V lost 4 bases, and 2 bases had no gene match. During active infection, Seattle patients enrolled and were then monitored through disease. This clonotype was obtained from a man aged 18 to 30 with COVID-19, enrolled during active disease. The rearrangement uses TRBV24-1 and TRBJ2-1, with 11 bases identical to TRBD2. Source material: peripheral blood. The CDR3, as DNA: TGTGCCACCAGTGACGCTAGCGGGAGGAATGAGCAGTTCTTC. Its translation: CATSDASGRNEQFF.